This entry features one T cell receptor (beta chain) sequence. This sample stems from a study of OX40 agonist ivuxolimab in advanced cancers. The germline V gene encodes CDR1 MNHEY and CDR2 SVGAGI. The germline V and J ends were trimmed by 4 bases and 4 bases, with 17 bases remaining between them. The CDR3 length is 15 residues. Repertoires were generated with immunoSEQ multiplex PCR, while TCRdb's copy carries only in-frame clones and drops some. Of tens of thousands of clones listed, approximately 85% are singletons. This sample comprised CD4+ or CD8+ T cells sorted from blood, obtained in a trial of the OX40 agonist ivuxolimab. The V and J genes are TRBV6-5 and TRBJ2-7; D gene unclear. The sequence was collected from an adult with an advanced solid tumor such as melanoma, head and neck, liver or kidney cancer. The CDR3 protein is CASSSTAATRYEQYF. CDR3 coding DNA: TGTGCCAGCAGTTCAACTGCAGCGACTCGGTACGAGCAGTACTTC.